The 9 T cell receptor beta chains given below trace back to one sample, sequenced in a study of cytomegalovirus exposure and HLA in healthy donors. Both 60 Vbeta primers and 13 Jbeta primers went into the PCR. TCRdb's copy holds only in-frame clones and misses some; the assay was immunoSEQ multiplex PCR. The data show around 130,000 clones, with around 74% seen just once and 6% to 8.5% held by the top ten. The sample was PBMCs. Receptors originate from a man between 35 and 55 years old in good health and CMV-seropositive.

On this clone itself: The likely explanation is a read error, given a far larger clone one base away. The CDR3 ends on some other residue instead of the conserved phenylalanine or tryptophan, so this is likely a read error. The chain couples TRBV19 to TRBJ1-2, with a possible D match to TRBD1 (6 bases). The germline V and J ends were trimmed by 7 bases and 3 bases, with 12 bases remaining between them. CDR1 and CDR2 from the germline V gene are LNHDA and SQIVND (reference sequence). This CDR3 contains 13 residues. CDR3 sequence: CASNLGQHYGYTL. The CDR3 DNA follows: TGTGCCAGTAACCTCGGACAGCACTATGGCTACACCCTC.

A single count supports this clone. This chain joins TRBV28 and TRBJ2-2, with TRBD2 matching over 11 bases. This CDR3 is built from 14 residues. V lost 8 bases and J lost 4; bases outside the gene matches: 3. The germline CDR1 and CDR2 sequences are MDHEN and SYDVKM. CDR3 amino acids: CASRSGGATGELFF. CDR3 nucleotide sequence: TGTGCCAGCCGTAGCGGGGGGGCCACCGGGGAGCTGTTTTTT.

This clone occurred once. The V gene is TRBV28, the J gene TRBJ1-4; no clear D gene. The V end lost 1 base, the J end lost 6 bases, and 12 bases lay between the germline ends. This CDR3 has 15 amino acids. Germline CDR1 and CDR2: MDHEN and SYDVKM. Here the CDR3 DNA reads TGTGCCAGCAGTTTATTCTCCCTAGGAGATGAAAAACTGTTTTTT. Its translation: CASSLFSLGDEKLFF.

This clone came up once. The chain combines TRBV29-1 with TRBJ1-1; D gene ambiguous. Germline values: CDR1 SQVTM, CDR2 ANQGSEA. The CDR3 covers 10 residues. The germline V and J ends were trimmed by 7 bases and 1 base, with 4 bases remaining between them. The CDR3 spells CSGANTEAFF. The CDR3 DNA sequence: TGCAGCGGAGCGAACACTGAAGCTTTCTTT.

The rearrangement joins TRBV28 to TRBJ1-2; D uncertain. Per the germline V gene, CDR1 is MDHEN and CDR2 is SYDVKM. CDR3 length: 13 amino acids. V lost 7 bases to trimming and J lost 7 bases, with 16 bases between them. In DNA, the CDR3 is TGTGCCAGCACCTTCGACCGGGGTAGTGGCTACACCTTC. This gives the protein CASTFDRGSGYTF.

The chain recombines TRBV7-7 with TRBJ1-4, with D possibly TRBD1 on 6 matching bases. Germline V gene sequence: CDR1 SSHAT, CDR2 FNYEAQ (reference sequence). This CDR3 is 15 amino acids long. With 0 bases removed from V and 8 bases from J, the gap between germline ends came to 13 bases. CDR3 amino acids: CASSLAGGLGEKLFF. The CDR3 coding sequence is TGTGCCAGCAGCTTAGCAGGGGGATTAGGGGAAAAACTGTTTTTT.

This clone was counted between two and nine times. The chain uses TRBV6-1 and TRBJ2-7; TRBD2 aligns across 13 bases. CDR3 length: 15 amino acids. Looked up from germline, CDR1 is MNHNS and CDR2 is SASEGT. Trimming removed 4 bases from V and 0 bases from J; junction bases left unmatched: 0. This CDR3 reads CASSGTSGSSYEQYF. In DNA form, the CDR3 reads TGTGCCAGCAGTGGGACTAGCGGGAGCTCCTACGAGCAGTACTTC.

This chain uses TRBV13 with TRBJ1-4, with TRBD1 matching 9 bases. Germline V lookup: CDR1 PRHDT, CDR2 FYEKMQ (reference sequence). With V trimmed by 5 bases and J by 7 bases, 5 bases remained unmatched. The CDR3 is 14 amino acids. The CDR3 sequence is CASSAGQGREKLFF. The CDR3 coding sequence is TGTGCCAGCAGCGCCGGACAGGGGCGTGAAAAACTGTTTTTT.

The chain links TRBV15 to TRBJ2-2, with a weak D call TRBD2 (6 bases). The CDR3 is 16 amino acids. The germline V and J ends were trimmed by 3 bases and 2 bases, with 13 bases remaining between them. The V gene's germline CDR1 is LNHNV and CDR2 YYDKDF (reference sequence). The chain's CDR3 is CATSSPRDSNTGELFF. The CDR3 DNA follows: TGTGCCACCAGCAGTCCCCGGGACTCAAACACCGGGGAGCTGTTTTTT.